These T cell receptor beta chains were read from a single sample in a study of OX40 agonist ivuxolimab in advanced cancers. The assay was immunoSEQ multiplex PCR, and TCRdb's table has in-frame clones only and misses some. The sample holds tens of thousands of clones, roughly 90% seen once. Sequencing was performed on CD4+ or CD8+ T cells sorted from blood, taken in a trial of the OX40 agonist ivuxolimab. Every receptor here comes from an adult with an advanced solid tumor such as melanoma, head and neck, liver or kidney cancer. Both conserved end residues are part of each CDR3. A row's size may be missing; if present it is once, few, many or a size class.

v_call: TRBV6-6; clone_size: NA; j_call: TRBJ1-5; cdr3_aa: CATSIGGSNQPQHF
v_call: TRBV19; clone_size: NA; j_call: TRBJ1-4; cdr3_aa: CASRGGIDEKLFF
v_call: TRBV28; clone_size: NA; j_call: TRBJ2-7; cdr3_aa: CASSLTGVMEEQYF
v_call: TRBV9; clone_size: NA; j_call: TRBJ1-5; cdr3_aa: CASSAQGQENQPQHF
v_call: TRBV15; clone_size: NA; j_call: TRBJ1-2; cdr3_aa: CATSRDLGLTGGFYGYTF
v_call: TRBV5-6; clone_size: NA; j_call: TRBJ2-1; cdr3_aa: CASSLSPGVFNEQFF
v_call: TRBV27; clone_size: NA; j_call: TRBJ2-7; cdr3_aa: CASSLSSGVGYEQYF
v_call: TRBV4-3; clone_size: NA; j_call: TRBJ2-7; cdr3_aa: CASSQSSGSWEQYF
v_call: TRBV28; clone_size: NA; j_call: TRBJ2-1; cdr3_aa: CASTPGARGNEQFF
v_call: TRBV9; clone_size: NA; j_call: TRBJ1-6; cdr3_aa: CASSDDRGSLGPPLHF
v_call: TRBV5-6; clone_size: NA; j_call: TRBJ1-2; cdr3_aa: CASSLNPGTGAYGYTF
v_call: TRBV4-3; clone_size: NA; j_call: TRBJ2-1; cdr3_aa: CASSQDSLAGHNEQFF
v_call: TRBV2; clone_size: NA; j_call: TRBJ1-1; cdr3_aa: CASTAMNTEAFF
v_call: TRBV7-7; clone_size: NA; j_call: TRBJ1-1; cdr3_aa: CASSLAPPGLHTEAFF
v_call: TRBV4-3; clone_size: medium-sized; j_call: TRBJ1-5; cdr3_aa: CASSQSFGGPSWVPQHF
v_call: TRBV29-1; clone_size: few; j_call: TRBJ2-1; cdr3_aa: CSVDGLAGNEQFF
v_call: TRBV28; clone_size: NA; j_call: TRBJ2-7; cdr3_aa: CASSFLAGTYEQYF
v_call: TRBV6-1; clone_size: NA; j_call: TRBJ1-6; cdr3_aa: CASAKKGVYNSPLHF
v_call: TRBV12-5; clone_size: NA; j_call: TRBJ2-3; cdr3_aa: CASGFQPGQFGTDTQYF
v_call: TRBV10-1; clone_size: NA; j_call: TRBJ2-7; cdr3_aa: CASTKGFHISSYEQYF
v_call: TRBV28; clone_size: once; j_call: TRBJ2-7; cdr3_aa: CASGTGRYEQYF
v_call: TRBV29-1; clone_size: few; j_call: TRBJ2-3; cdr3_aa: CSVERGDRGPDTQYF
v_call: TRBV5-4; clone_size: once; j_call: TRBJ1-1; cdr3_aa: CALGRGLTNTEAFF
v_call: TRBV7-8; clone_size: NA; j_call: TRBJ1-1; cdr3_aa: CASSSGPNTEAFF
v_call: TRBV2; clone_size: NA; j_call: TRBJ1-1; cdr3_aa: CASSTYTGGVVNTEAFF
v_call: TRBV7-9; clone_size: NA; j_call: TRBJ2-7; cdr3_aa: CASSPDGMAYEQYF
v_call: TRBV5-4; clone_size: NA; j_call: TRBJ2-3; cdr3_aa: CASSWTSASTDTQYF
v_call: TRBV7-2; clone_size: NA; j_call: TRBJ2-7; cdr3_aa: CASSLFWKPTEQYF
v_call: TRBV10-1; clone_size: NA; j_call: TRBJ2-7; cdr3_aa: CASSEVEQTSYEQYF
v_call: TRBV11-3; clone_size: NA; j_call: TRBJ1-3; cdr3_aa: CASSSGNTIYF
v_call: TRBV9; clone_size: NA; j_call: TRBJ1-5; cdr3_aa: CASSPFRDMNQPQHF
v_call: TRBV5-1; clone_size: NA; j_call: TRBJ2-6; cdr3_aa: CASSLEGTGANVLTF
v_call: TRBV5-4; clone_size: NA; j_call: TRBJ2-4; cdr3_aa: CASSEGIRAKNIQYF
v_call: TRBV5-1; clone_size: NA; j_call: TRBJ2-7; cdr3_aa: CASSPGQRYEQYF
v_call: TRBV9; clone_size: NA; j_call: TRBJ2-1; cdr3_aa: CASSVEGSGYDEQFF
v_call: TRBV30; clone_size: NA; j_call: TRBJ1-1; cdr3_aa: CAWGGFRVDTEAFF
v_call: TRBV27; clone_size: NA; j_call: TRBJ1-4; cdr3_aa: CASSQFPGNEKLFF
v_call: TRBV5-4; clone_size: NA; j_call: TRBJ2-7; cdr3_aa: CASSFLGTGAYEQYF
v_call: TRBV28; clone_size: NA; j_call: TRBJ2-7; cdr3_aa: CASSLPGLYEQYF
v_call: TRBV5-6; clone_size: NA; j_call: TRBJ2-5; cdr3_aa: CASSHSLGVLQTQYF
v_call: TRBV29-1; clone_size: NA; j_call: TRBJ2-7; cdr3_aa: CSVEDKELNYEQYF
v_call: TRBV27; clone_size: NA; j_call: TRBJ1-1; cdr3_aa: CASSLSPGSIEAFF
v_call: TRBV19; clone_size: NA; j_call: TRBJ2-6; cdr3_aa: CASSIVRQESSGANVLTF
v_call: TRBV5-5; clone_size: NA; j_call: TRBJ2-7; cdr3_aa: CASSLVVLGGQGGKYEQYF
v_call: TRBV30; clone_size: once; j_call: TRBJ1-3; cdr3_aa: CAWSAGQGGNTIYF
v_call: TRBV5-1; clone_size: NA; j_call: TRBJ2-5; cdr3_aa: CASSPGGLQETQYF